These 18 T cell receptor beta chains were sequenced from one sample in a study of early T cells in non-severe SARS-CoV-2 infection. One entry per CDR3 protein results from TCRdb running MiXCR on the 5' RACE reads. The sample records around 35,000 distinct CDR3 sequences, about 6% being singletons. Material: whole blood. These receptors all come from an adult who was a healthcare worker with PCR-confirmed SARS-CoV-2 infection or an uninfected control (not recorded which).

The chain recombines TRBV20-1 with TRBJ2-7; weak D call: TRBD2 (6 bases). Trimming shortened V by 3 bases and J by 2 bases, and 20 bases separated the two germline ends. The CDR3 has 16 amino acids. Germline CDR1 is DFQATT and CDR2 is SNEGSKA (reference sequence). The CDR3: CSARSLGTQNTYEQYF. CDR3 nucleotide sequence: TGCAGTGCTAGGAGCCTGGGGACTCAGAATACCTACGAGCAGTACTTC.

There are a few counts of this clonotype. The chain recombines TRBV7-2 with TRBJ1-1; no firm D call. Trimming pared 5 bases from V and 4 bases from J, leaving 14 bases between. This CDR3 is built from 14 residues. Germline values: CDR1 SGHTA, CDR2 FQGNSA. The CDR3 reads CASSPGRMGTEAFF. The CDR3 nucleotides are TGTGCCAGCAGCCCGGGGAGGATGGGCACTGAAGCTTTCTTT.

This clonotype was seen at least ten times. CDR3 sequence (DNA): TGTGCCAGCAGCTTCCTAGCGGGGAGCTCCTACAATGAGCAGTTCTTC. Its translation: CASSFLAGSSYNEQFF. The J gene is TRBJ2-1, the V gene TRBV7-8; TRBD2 aligns across 9 bases. Germline V CDR1 and CDR2: SGHVS, FQNEAQ. Trimming took 3 bases from V and 0 from J; bases not matched to a gene: 3. This CDR3 region has 16 residues. Complete variable domain (other parts from reference TRBV7-8 and TRBJ2-1): GAGVSQSPRYKVAKRGQDVALRCDPISGHVSLFWYQQALGQGPEFLTYFQNEAQLDKSGLPSDRFFAERPEGSVSTLKIQRTQQEDSAVYLCASSFLAGSSYNEQFFGPGTRLTVL.

This clonotype was observed many times. The chain uses TRBV20-1 and TRBJ2-1; D gene ambiguous. The ends were cut back, 3 bases at V and 4 bases at J, with 10 bases in the middle. Per the germline V gene, CDR1 is DFQATT and CDR2 is SNEGSKA (reference sequence). This CDR3 comprises 13 residues. The DNA of the CDR3 is TGCAGTGCTAGCCTCCTTAGGTACAATGAGCAGTTCTTC. Protein sequence: CSASLLRYNEQFF.

There are many counts of this clonotype. The chain joins TRBV7-3 to TRBJ2-1; D gene ambiguous. The CDR3 spans 15 residues. V shed 5 bases and J shed 0 bases, with 11 bases lying between them. Germline V gene sequence: CDR1 SGHTA, CDR2 FQGTGA. The CDR3 protein is CASSLQQSSYNEQFF. In DNA, the CDR3 is TGTGCCAGCAGCCTTCAACAAAGCTCCTACAATGAGCAGTTCTTC. Using reference TRBV7-3 and TRBJ2-1 for the parts outside the CDR3, the full variable domain is GAGVSQTPSNKVTEKGKYVELRCDPISGHTALYWYRQSLGQGPEFLIYFQGTGAADDSGLPNDRFFAVRPEGSVSTLKIQRTERGDSAVYLCASSLQQSSYNEQFFGPGTRLTVL.

This clonotype was recorded at least ten times. V gene TRBV6-5 combines with J gene TRBJ2-1; 7 nucleotides match TRBD1. The germline V gene encodes CDR1 MNHEY and CDR2 SVGAGI. J lost 5 bases, V lost 7 bases, and 14 bases had no gene match. This CDR3 is built from 16 residues. CDR3 bases: TGTGCCAGCACCACCGCGGAGGCAGGGGGAAACAATGAGCAGTTCTTC. It is translated as CASTTAEAGGNNEQFF.

The chain is built from TRBV10-3 and TRBJ2-7, with 9 bases identical to TRBD1. This CDR3 contains 13 residues. Per germline, CDR1 ENHRY and CDR2 SYGVKD. Unmatched junction bases numbered 5, after V lost 6 bases and J lost 5 bases. CDR3 loop: CAIRLTGGDEQYF. Here the CDR3 DNA reads TGTGCCATCAGATTGACAGGGGGAGACGAGCAGTACTTC.

This rearrangement joins TRBV7-8 to TRBJ2-7, with TRBD1 matching over 8 bases. The CDR3 contains 14 residues. Germline CDR1 reads SGHVS; CDR2 reads FQNEAQ. The V segment lost 5 bases and the J segment 4 bases; nucleotides outside the gene matches: 7. DNA for the CDR3: TGTGCCAGCAGCCCTTCCAGGGGGCAATACGAGCAGTACTTC. It specifies CASSPSRGQYEQYF. Supplemented by reference TRBV7-8 and TRBJ2-7, the full variable domain reads GAGVSQSPRYKVAKRGQDVALRCDPISGHVSLFWYQQALGQGPEFLTYFQNEAQLDKSGLPSDRFFAERPEGSVSTLKIQRTQQEDSAVYLCASSPSRGQYEQYFGPGTRLTVT.

This clonotype was seen at least ten times. The chain couples TRBV7-8 to TRBJ2-2; no definite D call. V lost 7 bases and J 6 bases, leaving 18 bases between the germline ends. CDR3 length: 15 residues. Germline V gene data show CDR1 as SGHVS and CDR2 as FQNEAQ. In DNA form, the CDR3 reads TGTGCCAGCATCCACCCCAAGCAGAAACCCGGGGAGCTGTTTTTT. This translates into CASIHPKQKPGELFF.

This clonotype turned up a few times. The chain links TRBV9 to TRBJ2-2; D gene ambiguous. Germline CDR1 and CDR2: SGDLS and YYNGEE. The V and J ends lost 3 bases and 0 bases respectively, with 6 bases between them. The CDR3 contains 14 residues. CDR3 residues: CASSGTPNTGELFF. The DNA for the CDR3 is TGTGCCAGCAGCGGGACCCCGAACACCGGGGAGCTGTTTTTT.

This clonotype was picked up a small number of times. The chain carries TRBV20-1 and TRBJ2-3; 10 bases agree with TRBD2. J lost 1 base, V lost 5 bases, and 3 bases had no gene match. The germline gives CDR1 DFQATT, CDR2 SNEGSKA (reference sequence). The CDR3 is 14 amino acids. The CDR3 bases are TGCAGTGCTTCAGGACTAGCGGGCACAGATACGCAGTATTTT. Its protein product is CSASGLAGTDTQYF.

With respect to this clonotype: Just one base apart from a much larger clone, this may be a read error. The chain has TRBV4-1 and TRBJ2-1; tentative D call: TRBD1 (6 bases). Per the germline V gene, CDR1 is MGHRA and CDR2 is YSYEKL. CDR3 length: 15 residues. V dropped 0 bases and J dropped 6 bases, with 12 bases sitting between them. The CDR3 DNA reads TGCGCCAGCAGCCAAGAGAACAGGGTCTCCAATGAGCAGTTCTTC. It translates to CASSQENRVSNEQFF.

The gene calls are TRBV30 and TRBJ2-3, with a possible D match to TRBD2 (6 bases). CDR1 is GTSNPN and CDR2 is SVGIG in the germline V gene (reference sequence). The length of the CDR3 is 14 residues. The V and J ends lost 2 bases and 0 bases respectively, with 9 bases between them. The chain's CDR3 is CAWSRAGSTDTQYF. The CDR3 nucleotides read TGTGCCTGGAGTAGGGCGGGGAGCACAGATACGCAGTATTTT. Looking up the rest from reference TRBV30 and TRBJ2-3 gives the full variable domain: SQTIHQWPATLVQPVGSPLSLECTVEGTSNPNLYWYRQAAGRGLQLLFYSVGIGQISSEVPQNLSASRPQDRQFILSSKKLLLSDSGFYLCAWSRAGSTDTQYFGPGTRLTVL.

This clonotype was seen ten or more times. The J gene is TRBJ2-7, the V gene TRBV18; D might be TRBD1 or TRBD2, each matching 5 bases. CDR1 is KGHSH and CDR2 is LQKENI in the germline V gene. Deletions cut 5 bases from V and 7 bases from J, with 18 bases between. This CDR3 spans 14 amino acids. The CDR3 DNA follows: TGTGCCAGCTCAGACACCGGGACCCCAAGTGAGCAGTACTTC. Translated, it gives CASSDTGTPSEQYF.

The chain couples TRBV28 to TRBJ2-5; D remains unclear. The CDR3 is 14 residues long. Germline CDR1 MDHEN, CDR2 SYDVKM. V lost 2 bases, J lost 5 bases, and 12 bases lay in between. The CDR3 loop reads CASSLNPRRETQYF. The DNA for the CDR3 is TGTGCCAGCAGTTTAAACCCCAGGCGGGAGACCCAGTACTTC.

This clonotype was counted ten times or more. The J gene is TRBJ2-4, the V gene TRBV20-1; 9 bases agree with TRBD1. Germline V gene sequence: CDR1 DFQATT, CDR2 SNEGSKA (reference sequence). The CDR3 is 15 residues long. V dropped 2 bases and J dropped 8; count of bases not matched to a gene: 10. CDR3 DNA: TGCAGTGCTAGACCTTTCGGGACAGGGAAGGACATTCAGTACTTC. Amino acids: CSARPFGTGKDIQYF.

This clonotype occurred many times. The chain is built from TRBV2 and TRBJ2-5; 8 nucleotides agree with TRBD1. CDR3 length: 13 amino acids. Per the germline V gene, CDR1 is SNHLY and CDR2 is FYNNEI. With V trimmed by 6 bases and J by 3 bases, 3 bases remained unmatched. As DNA, the CDR3 is TGTGCCAGCAGATCAGGGGGCGAAGAGACCCAGTACTTC. It encodes CASRSGGEETQYF.

This chain uses TRBV28 with TRBJ2-7; 9 bases are a match to TRBD1. This CDR3 region has 15 residues. The germline CDR1 and CDR2 sequences are MDHEN and SYDVKM. The ends lost 6 bases at V and 4 bases at J; junction bases unmatched: 10. The CDR3 DNA reads as TGTGCCAGCAGAACCGGGACAGGGAAATTATACGAGCAGTACTTC. Protein sequence: CASRTGTGKLYEQYF.